The source of this T cell receptor (beta chain) is a study of identical twins. TCRdb re-called the 5' RACE reads through MiXCR, storing one row per CDR3 protein. This sample has 200,000 to 250,000 distinct CDR3 sequences, with roughly 13% found just once. This clonotype was detected a few times. The ends were cut back, 5 bases at V and 7 bases at J, with 12 bases in the middle. CDR1 is MNHEY and CDR2 is SMNVEV in the germline V gene (reference sequence). The CDR3 has 12 amino acids. In addition, the sample was reused for a study of yellow fever vaccine responses in identical twins.

This sequence joins TRBV27 and TRBJ2-7, with D possibly being TRBD1 (5 bases). The sequencing sample was made of memory (CD45RO+) T cells sorted from blood. This TCR came from a woman aged 18-29 years in good health. The CDR3 protein is CASSDSLREQYF. The CDR3 region has the DNA TGTGCCAGCAGTGACAGTTTGCGTGAGCAGTACTTC.